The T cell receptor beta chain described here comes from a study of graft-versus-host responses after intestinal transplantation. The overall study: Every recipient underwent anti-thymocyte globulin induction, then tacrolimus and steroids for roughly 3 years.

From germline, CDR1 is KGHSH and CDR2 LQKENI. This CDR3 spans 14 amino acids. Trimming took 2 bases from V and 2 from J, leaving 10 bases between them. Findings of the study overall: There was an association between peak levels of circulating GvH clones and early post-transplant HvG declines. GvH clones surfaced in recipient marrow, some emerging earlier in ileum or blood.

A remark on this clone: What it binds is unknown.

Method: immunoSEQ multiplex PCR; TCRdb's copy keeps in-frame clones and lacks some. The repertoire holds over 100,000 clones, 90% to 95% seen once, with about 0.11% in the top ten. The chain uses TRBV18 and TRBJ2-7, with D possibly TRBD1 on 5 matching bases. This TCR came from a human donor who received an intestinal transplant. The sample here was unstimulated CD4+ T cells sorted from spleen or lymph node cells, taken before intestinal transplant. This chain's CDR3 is CASSPSRQTYEQYF. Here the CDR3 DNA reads TGTGCCAGCTCACCATCAAGACAGACCTACGAGCAGTACTTC. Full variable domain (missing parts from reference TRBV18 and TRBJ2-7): NAGVMQNPRHLVRRRGQEARLRCSPMKGHSHVYWYRQLPEEGLKFMVYLQKENIIDESGMPKERFSAEFPKEGPSILRIQQVVRGDSAAYFCASSPSRQTYEQYFGPGTRLTVT.